The 7 T cell receptor beta chains in this list originate from one sample, sequenced in a study of CD8+CD57+ T cells in acquired aplastic anemia. Both TCR beta VDJ combination and CDR3 sequence profiling were carried out. Genomic DNA was the template for this profiling. TCRdb used MiXCR to reprocess the reads, holding one entry per CDR3 protein. The table lists 200,000 or so distinct CDR3 sequences, 40% to 60% of them singletons. Sequencing involved patients with CD8+CD57+ cell expansion previously shown by flow cytometry. The specimen sequenced was sorted CD4+, CD8+, or CD8+CD57+ T cells (not recorded which) from PBMCs. The receptor source for this set is a human donor with aplastic anemia.

This CDR3 is CAISGTSTEAFF. CDR3 DNA: TGTGCCATCAGTGGAACAAGCACTGAAGCTTTCTTT. This sequence joins TRBV10-3 and TRBJ1-1; unclear D gene. Looked up from germline, CDR1 is ENHRY and CDR2 is SYGVKD. Between the trimmed V and J ends, which lost 4 bases and 4 bases, there was a span of 7 bases. The CDR3 sequence is 12 residues long.

The chain recombines TRBV19 with TRBJ1-2; possibly TRBD1 for D (6 bases). The V end lost 5 bases, the J end lost 0 bases, and 13 bases lay between the germline ends. The germline CDR1 and CDR2 sequences are LNHDA and SQIVND (reference sequence). The length of the CDR3 is 15 residues. Here the CDR3 DNA reads TGTGCCAGTAGTCAACAGGGACGAGCTAACTATGGCTACACCTTC. The encoded protein is CASSQQGRANYGYTF.

This clonotype was found many times. The chain recombines TRBV14 with TRBJ2-1; 9 bases are shared with TRBD2. The germline V gene has CDR1 SGHDN and CDR2 FVKESK. The V gene end was trimmed by 2 bases and the J gene end by 6 bases; junction bases not matched to a gene: 5. The CDR3 spans 15 residues. The CDR3 DNA follows: TGTGCCAGCAGCCAAATCGCGGGGGGGTCCAATGAGCAGTTCTTC. Residues: CASSQIAGGSNEQFF.

The gene calls are TRBV5-4 and TRBJ2-7, with TRBD1 as a possible D gene (6 bases). The V gene's germline CDR1 is SGHNT and CDR2 YYREEE (reference sequence). This CDR3 contains 12 residues. V was shortened by 4 bases and J by 4 bases, with 9 bases between the two germline ends. The CDR3, as DNA: TGTGCCAGCAGCATCGGACAGTACGAGCAGTACTTC. Amino acids: CASSIGQYEQYF.

This rearrangement joins TRBV5-1 to TRBJ2-7, with D maybe TRBD1 (8 bases). V lost 4 bases, J lost 4 bases, and 18 bases lay in between. Per the germline V gene, CDR1 is SGHRS and CDR2 is YFSETQ. The CDR3 is made up of 15 amino acids. The DNA for the CDR3 is TGCGCCAGCAGCCAAGACAGGGGCGGGGGTTACGAGCAGTACTTC. Translating gives CASSQDRGGGYEQYF.

This clonotype was seen ten or more times. The CDR3 nucleotides are TGTGCCAGCAGCGTCACAGATACGCAGTATTTT. It is translated as CASSVTDTQYF. The rearrangement uses TRBV7-6 and TRBJ2-3; D is unclear. Germline V gives CDR1 SGHVS, CDR2 FNYEAQ. CDR3 length: 11 residues. V dropped 5 bases and J dropped 2 bases, with 2 bases sitting between them.

This clonotype appeared many times. The rearrangement uses TRBV19 and TRBJ2-1; TRBD2 matches at 7 bases. The CDR3 consists of 17 residues. Losses at the gene ends were 7 bases for V and 1 base for J; bases not matched to a gene: 13. Germline CDR1 is LNHDA and CDR2 is SQIVND (reference sequence). The CDR3 loop reads CASTRVAGVLSYNEQFF. In nucleotides, the CDR3 is TGTGCCAGTACTAGGGTAGCGGGCGTCCTGTCCTACAATGAGCAGTTCTTC.